This T cell receptor (beta chain) is drawn from a study of blood T cell repertoires in COVID-19. Study summary: Samples taken during acute and convalescent COVID-19 were collected in the United States, Italy and Spain. T cells, B-cell-depleted T cells, or PBMCs supplied cDNA or gDNA.

Per the original methods: Estimation of nucleated cell counts relied on the amplification of reference gene primers. The method was immunoSEQ multiplex PCR; TCRdb's version includes in-frame clones alone and lacks a portion of them. From that table come the V and J calls and clone size; the DNA was used to work out D and trimming. The table shows under 200,000 clones, with roughly 84% occurring only once. This sequence was found in a man aged 18 to 29 with active or convalescent COVID-19. Sequencing used peripheral blood.

The CDR3 nucleotides are TGTGCCAGCAGTCCCTGGACAGGGCGCGCAGATACGCAGTATTTT. The encoded protein is CASSPWTGRADTQYF. The rearrangement links TRBV6-5 to TRBJ2-3; TRBD1 agrees at 8 bases. The CDR3 is made up of 15 amino acids. Germline loops: CDR1 MNHEY, CDR2 SVGAGI. V trimming: 5 bases; J trimming: 4 bases; junction bases outside the gene matches: 8.